The 31 T cell receptor beta chains below all came from one sample that was sequenced in a study of blood T cells in healthy people across ages. The authors ran a second PCR of 7 to 11 cycles using a sample-barcoded 5' primer and a J-beta primer mix. TCRdb fed the 5' RACE reads into MiXCR, producing one record per CDR3 protein. The repertoire holds roughly 730,000 distinct CDR3 sequences, with roughly 56% as singletons. Sequencing input: blood. These receptors originate from a man in his forties in good health.

This clonotype was picked up a small number of times. This chain links TRBV21-1 with TRBJ2-4. The J call could be wrong; TRBJ2-5 is a better fit for the DNA end. TRBV21-1 is a pseudogene. The CDR3 has 17 amino acids. The CDR3 DNA is TGTGCCAGCAGCAACCCACATGTTAGGCTAGCGGAAGAGACCCAGTACTTC. This encodes CASSNPHVRLAEETQYF.

The chain links TRBV5-6 to TRBJ2-1; D call uncertain. Germline CDR1 reads SGHDT; CDR2 reads YYEEEE. V dropped 0 bases and J dropped 8 bases, with 12 bases sitting between them. The CDR3 covers 14 residues. CDR3 sequence reads: CASSLGRNSDEQFF. CDR3 coding DNA: TGTGCCAGCAGCTTGGGAAGGAATTCGGATGAGCAGTTCTTC.

This clonotype was seen only once. This may arise from a read error, as a much more abundant clone is one base away. The gene calls are TRBV5-1 and TRBJ2-3; D call uncertain. Germline CDR1 reads SGHRS; CDR2 reads YFSETQ. This CDR3 spans 14 amino acids. Trimming took 3 bases from V and 0 from J, leaving 8 bases between them. The CDR3 DNA sequence: TGCGCCAGCAGCTGGGAACAGAGCACAGATACGCAGTATTTT. Translation: CASSWEQSTDTQYF.

The rearrangement uses TRBV6-5 and TRBJ2-3; no firm D call. The CDR3 extends over 8 amino acids. CDR1 and CDR2 from the germline V gene are MNHEY and SVGAGI. Deletions cut 9 bases from V and 6 bases from J, with 1 base between. CDR3 protein: CARDTQYF. The CDR3 nucleotides read TGTGCCAGGGATACGCAGTATTTT.

This rearrangement joins TRBV5-1 to TRBJ1-4, with a weak D call TRBD1 (5 bases). The germline CDR1 and CDR2 sequences are SGHRS and YFSETQ. The CDR3 contains 14 residues. Trimming left V 3 bases short and J 1 base short, with 7 bases between. CDR3 nucleotide sequence: TGCGCCAGCAGCTGGGGGGGAACTAATGAAAAACTGTTTTTT. It translates to CASSWGGTNEKLFF.

The gene calls are TRBV6-2 or TRBV6-3 and TRBJ2-7, with D uncertain. CDR3 length: 12 residues. V lost 2 bases and J lost 2, with 4 bases in between. Per germline, CDR1 MNHEY and CDR2 SVGEGT. CDR3 residues: CASSYAAYEQYF. The CDR3 nucleotides are TGTGCCAGCAGTTACGCAGCCTACGAGCAGTACTTC.

The chain's CDR3 is CASIPTNGGVNEQYF. The CDR3 DNA follows: TGTGCCAGCATCCCGACGAATGGGGGCGTAAACGAGCAGTACTTC. The chain joins TRBV7-9 to TRBJ2-7; tentatively, D is TRBD1 (6 bases). V was trimmed by 7 bases and J by 5 bases, leaving 21 bases between them. CDR3 length: 15 residues. Per germline, CDR1 SEHNR and CDR2 FQNEAQ (reference sequence).

In its sample, this clonotype was seen a few times. CDR3 amino acids: CASSPQSGAGGYTF. The CDR3 nucleotides read TGCGCCAGCAGCCCCCAAAGCGGGGCAGGAGGCTACACCTTC. The V call is TRBV5-1, the J call TRBJ1-2; D perhaps matches TRBD1 (5 bases). Germline-derived CDR1 and CDR2 are SGHRS and YFSETQ. V was cut by 4 bases and J by 8 bases, with 18 bases left in between. The CDR3 sequence is 14 residues long. The full variable domain, with the rest looked up from reference TRBV5-1 and TRBJ1-2, is KAGVTQTPRYLIKTRGQQVTLSCSPISGHRSVSWYQQTPGQGLQFLFEYFSETQRNKGNFPGRFSGRQFSNSRSEMNVSTLELGDSALYLCASSPQSGAGGYTFGSGTRLTVV.

This clonotype was detected only a few times. The chain joins TRBV3-1 to TRBJ2-5; 16 bases align to TRBD2. The tail of the sequence fits TRBJ2-7 better, so the J call may be wrong. The CDR3 extends over 17 amino acids. Per germline, CDR1 LGHDT and CDR2 YNNKEL (reference sequence). CDR3 coding DNA: TGTGCCAGCAGCCCGGGGACTAGCGGGAGGGCGATGTACGAGCAGTACTTC. This gives the protein CASSPGTSGRAMYEQYF.

The rearrangement uses TRBV7-2 and TRBJ2-3, with D hard to call. Germline CDR1 SGHTA, CDR2 FQGNSA. V was shortened by 5 bases and J by 14 bases, with 17 bases between the two germline ends. The CDR3 is made up of 12 amino acids. The CDR3 DNA sequence: TGTGCCAGCAGCATTGACCTGATAGGACGGTATTTT. The encoded protein is CASSIDLIGRYF.

V gene TRBV28 combines with J gene TRBJ1-1; the match to TRBD1 covers 7 bases. There are 13 residues in the CDR3. Trimming cost V 8 bases and J 10 bases; bases outside gene matches: 13. The V gene's germline CDR1 is MDHEN and CDR2 SYDVKM. The CDR3 sequence: CASGRQGSILAFF. DNA of the CDR3: TGTGCCAGCGGACGACAGGGTAGCATTTTAGCTTTCTTT. Using reference TRBV28 and TRBJ1-1 for the parts outside the CDR3, the full variable domain is DVKVTQSSRYLVKRTGEKVFLECVQDMDHENMFWYRQDPGLGLRLIYFSYDVKMKEKGDIPEGYSVSREKKERFSLILESASTNQTSMYLCASGRQGSILAFFGQGTRLTVV.

This clonotype was seen once. The chain has TRBV7-8 and TRBJ2-4, with 7 positions matching TRBD2. Matching the DNA end better, TRBJ2-7 makes the J call doubtful. Germline CDR1 and CDR2: SGHVS and FQNEAQ. The CDR3 is 18 residues long. The DNA for the CDR3 is TGTGCCAGCAGCTCCCTTACCCCCGGACGAGCGGGGAACTACGAGCAGTACTTC. This sequence encodes CASSSLTPGRAGNYEQYF.

The chain joins TRBV11-2 to TRBJ2-3; 7 bases fit TRBD2. CDR1 is SGHAT and CDR2 is FQNNGV in the germline V gene. With V trimmed by 0 bases and J by 2 bases, 11 bases remained unmatched. This CDR3 comprises 18 residues. The DNA for the CDR3 is TGTGCCAGCAGCTTAGAAGGTCTAGCGGAATCCGTCACAGATACGCAGTATTTT. It encodes CASSLEGLAESVTDTQYF.

This clonotype was seen at least ten times. This could be a read error, since a much larger clone is one nucleotide away. The chain recombines TRBV7-3 with TRBJ2-5; a possible D gene is TRBD1 (5 bases). The CDR3 has 17 amino acids. The germline CDR1 and CDR2 sequences are SGHTA and FQGTGA. The V end lost 1 base, the J end lost 11 bases, and 26 bases lay between the germline ends. CDR3 amino acids: CASSLNTWSQENNEQYF. CDR3 coding DNA: TGTGCCAGCAGCTTAAATACTTGGTCACAGGAGAACAATGAGCAGTACTTC.

The rearrangement uses TRBV4-3 and TRBJ2-5, with D unclear. Germline V gene data show CDR1 as LGHNA and CDR2 as YSLEER. Trimming shortened V by 0 bases and J by 6 bases, and 14 bases separated the two germline ends. This CDR3 contains 15 residues. The CDR3 nucleotides are TGCGCCAGCAGCCAAGATCCTAGTTGGCAGAAGACCCAGTACTTC. This gives the protein CASSQDPSWQKTQYF.

This rearrangement joins TRBV29-1 to TRBJ2-7, with D perhaps given as TRBD1 or TRBD2 (5 bases each). Germline CDR1 and CDR2: SQVTM and ANQGSEA. The length of the CDR3 is 14 residues. The germline V and J ends were trimmed by 5 bases and 0 bases, with 14 bases remaining between them. The CDR3 is CSVYGDPSSYEQYF. The CDR3 DNA sequence: TGCAGCGTTTATGGGGACCCGAGCTCCTACGAGCAGTACTTC.

This rearrangement joins TRBV28 to TRBJ2-3; a possible D gene is TRBD1 (5 bases). V lost 6 bases, J lost 5 bases, and 6 bases lay in between. CDR3 size: 11 residues. CDR1 MDHEN and CDR2 SYDVKM come from the germline V gene. CDR3 residues: CASRDKDTQYF. CDR3 coding DNA: TGTGCCAGCAGGGACAAAGATACGCAGTATTTT.

CDR3 DNA sequence: TGTGCCAGCAGCGACAGGGAACACTATGGCTACACCTTC. Protein sequence: CASSDREHYGYTF. The V call is TRBV6-5, the J call TRBJ1-2; 7 bases align to TRBD1. This CDR3 has 13 amino acids. Germline V gene lookup returns CDR1 MNHEY and CDR2 SVGAGI. V dropped 6 bases and J dropped 3; count of bases not matched to a gene: 4.

This clonotype was recorded a few times. J is TRBJ1-2 and V is TRBV12-3 or TRBV12-4; D uncertain. This CDR3 contains 13 residues. V was cut by 2 bases and J by 3 bases, with 7 bases left in between. CDR3 residues: CASSLWQYYGYTF. In DNA form, the CDR3 reads TGTGCCAGCAGTTTATGGCAGTACTATGGCTACACCTTC.

This clonotype came up once. The chain joins TRBV3-1 to TRBJ2-3; D gene unclear. The germline gives CDR1 LGHDT, CDR2 YNNKEL (reference sequence). Between the trimmed V and J ends, which lost 6 bases and 4 bases, there was a span of 8 bases. The CDR3 loop spans 12 amino acids. The CDR3 coding sequence is TGTGCCAGCAGGGACGCCTCAGATACGCAGTATTTT. Protein sequence: CASRDASDTQYF.

The rearrangement links TRBV20-1 to TRBJ2-7, with D possibly TRBD2 on 5 matching bases. V lost 0 bases and J lost 4, with 19 bases in between. Germline V lookup: CDR1 DFQATT, CDR2 SNEGSKA (reference sequence). CDR3 length equals 16 residues. The CDR3 region has the DNA TGCAGTGCTAGAGATCTAGATGGAGCGGAGATTTACGAGCAGTACTTC. Translated, it gives CSARDLDGAEIYEQYF.

The rearrangement links TRBV20-1 to TRBJ2-5, with 8 bases matching TRBD2. The CDR3 has 14 residues. CDR1 is DFQATT and CDR2 is SNEGSKA in the germline V gene (reference sequence). After removal of 6 bases from V and 2 bases from J, the junction contained 8 bases not matched to a gene. The CDR3 sequence: CSANSGGAQETQYF. The CDR3 DNA reads as TGCAGTGCCAATTCCGGGGGGGCACAAGAGACCCAGTACTTC.

The chain employs TRBV7-9 and TRBJ1-4; tentative D call: TRBD1 (6 bases). The V gene lost 5 bases and the J gene lost 6 bases, with 16 bases spanning the gap. CDR3 length: 15 residues. In germline, CDR1 is SEHNR, CDR2 FQNEAQ (reference sequence). Here the CDR3 DNA reads TGTGCCAGCAGCGCACAACAGGGTTTCGATGAAAAACTGTTTTTT. Its translation is CASSAQQGFDEKLFF.

The chain couples TRBV6-5 to TRBJ2-3; perhaps D is TRBD1 or TRBD2 (5 bases each). Germline assignment: CDR1 MNHEY and CDR2 SVGAGI. Trimming stripped 6 bases from V and 11 bases from J, with 21 bases between. This CDR3 contains 14 residues. In DNA form, the CDR3 reads TGTGCCAGCAGGAATCCGGGACCTCGAGCACAGCAGTATTTT. Translation: CASRNPGPRAQQYF.

This chain joins TRBV2 and TRBJ1-2; 12 bases are shared with TRBD1. After removal of 5 bases from V and 4 bases from J, the junction contained 5 bases not matched to a gene. The CDR3 has 15 residues. From germline, CDR1 is SNHLY and CDR2 FYNNEI. The CDR3 sequence: CASSPGQGAFYGYTF. The CDR3 DNA reads as TGTGCCAGCAGTCCGGGACAGGGGGCCTTCTATGGCTACACCTTC.

The V call is TRBV2, the J call TRBJ1-5; weak D call: TRBD1 (5 bases). The V gene's germline CDR1 is SNHLY and CDR2 FYNNEI. This CDR3 is built from 13 residues. Trimming left V 6 bases short and J 1 base short, with 7 bases between. The CDR3 nucleotides are TGTGCCAGCAGGGGGGACAGCAATCAGCCCCAGCATTTT. Amino acid sequence: CASRGDSNQPQHF.

This clonotype was seen only a few times. The V call is TRBV29-1, the J call TRBJ2-5; D is unresolved. Trimming shortened V by 6 bases and J by 1 base, and 15 bases separated the two germline ends. The length of the CDR3 is 14 residues. Germline CDR1 SQVTM, CDR2 ANQGSEA. For the CDR3, the DNA is TGCAGCGTAGGTCGTCTTTCGGTCCAAGAGACCCAGTACTTC. Its protein product is CSVGRLSVQETQYF.

V is TRBV20-1 and J is TRBJ2-7; no reliable D call. The last part of the DNA fits TRBJ2-5 better; the J call may be wrong. The CDR3 is 12 amino acids. The germline CDR1 and CDR2 sequences are DFQATT and SNEGSKA (reference sequence). The CDR3 DNA follows: TGCAGTGCTAGTTATTATACCGAGACCCAGTACTTC. It translates to CSASYYTETQYF.

The CDR3 nucleotides are TGTGCCAGCAGCCACGAAAAGGTCTCTGGAAACACCATATATTTT. It is translated as CASSHEKVSGNTIYF. The chain recombines TRBV3-1 with TRBJ1-3, with no clear D. Trimming took off 3 bases at V and 0 bases at J, with 9 bases between the two ends. The CDR3 length is 15 residues. Germline V gene sequence: CDR1 LGHDT, CDR2 YNNKEL (reference sequence). Full variable domain (missing parts from reference TRBV3-1 and TRBJ1-3): DTAVSQTPKYLVTQMGNDKSIKCEQNLGHDTMYWYKQDSKKFLKIMFSYNNKELIINETVPNRFSPKSPDKAHLNLHINSLELGDSAVYFCASSHEKVSGNTIYFGEGSWLTVV.

This clonotype appeared a few times. The chain has TRBV29-1 and TRBJ2-7; D possibly corresponds to TRBD2 (6 bases). Germline V gene sequence: CDR1 SQVTM, CDR2 ANQGSEA. Trimming removed 4 bases at V and 3 bases at J, with 16 bases between. This CDR3 spans 14 amino acids. CDR3 protein: CSVVLQGGLYEQYF. For the CDR3, the DNA is TGCAGCGTTGTCCTTCAGGGAGGTCTCTACGAGCAGTACTTC.

The V and J genes are TRBV9 and TRBJ2-1; the D is unclear. This CDR3 spans 12 amino acids. Germline loops: CDR1 SGDLS, CDR2 YYNGEE. V lost 4 bases and J lost 10, with 12 bases in between. The CDR3 DNA sequence: TGTGCCAGCAGCTCCCCGCTCAACGAGCAGTTCTTC. Residues: CASSSPLNEQFF.